This TCR beta chain was documented in a study of human T cells and chemical hapten exposure. Study-level information: The use of 2% DPC on around 2 cm by around 2 cm of upper inner arm skin constituted sensitization.

This clonotype was seen a handful of times. Noted time point: patch test 2, 6 weeks after DPC sensitization. Regarding treatment: therapeutic diphenylcyclopropenone sensitization with weekly scalp DPC. As processed by the authors: More than 95,000 TCRs per sample was the median, with a range of roughly 20,000 to 750,000. MiXCR, applied by TCRdb to the RACE reads, yields one record per CDR3 protein. Clone size and V and J calls follow TCRdb, not the original study. The profile shows roughly 150,000 distinct CDR3 sequences, around 11% of them singletons. The trim removed 3 bases at V and 7 bases at J, leaving 12 bases unmatched. Per germline, CDR1 DFQATT and CDR2 SNEGSKA (reference sequence). This CDR3 comprises 15 residues.

Sequencing used whole blood, obtained in connection with sensitization to the hapten diphenylcyclopropenone (DPC). The rearrangement uses TRBV20-1 and TRBJ2-1; 7 bases fit TRBD2. The receptor was isolated from a woman in her forties or fifties with alopecia areata. Some clones in this sample may be carry-over from other donors' samples. CDR3 residues: CSASPASGKPNEQFF. Written as DNA, the CDR3 is TGCAGTGCTAGCCCGGCTAGCGGTAAACCGAATGAGCAGTTCTTC.